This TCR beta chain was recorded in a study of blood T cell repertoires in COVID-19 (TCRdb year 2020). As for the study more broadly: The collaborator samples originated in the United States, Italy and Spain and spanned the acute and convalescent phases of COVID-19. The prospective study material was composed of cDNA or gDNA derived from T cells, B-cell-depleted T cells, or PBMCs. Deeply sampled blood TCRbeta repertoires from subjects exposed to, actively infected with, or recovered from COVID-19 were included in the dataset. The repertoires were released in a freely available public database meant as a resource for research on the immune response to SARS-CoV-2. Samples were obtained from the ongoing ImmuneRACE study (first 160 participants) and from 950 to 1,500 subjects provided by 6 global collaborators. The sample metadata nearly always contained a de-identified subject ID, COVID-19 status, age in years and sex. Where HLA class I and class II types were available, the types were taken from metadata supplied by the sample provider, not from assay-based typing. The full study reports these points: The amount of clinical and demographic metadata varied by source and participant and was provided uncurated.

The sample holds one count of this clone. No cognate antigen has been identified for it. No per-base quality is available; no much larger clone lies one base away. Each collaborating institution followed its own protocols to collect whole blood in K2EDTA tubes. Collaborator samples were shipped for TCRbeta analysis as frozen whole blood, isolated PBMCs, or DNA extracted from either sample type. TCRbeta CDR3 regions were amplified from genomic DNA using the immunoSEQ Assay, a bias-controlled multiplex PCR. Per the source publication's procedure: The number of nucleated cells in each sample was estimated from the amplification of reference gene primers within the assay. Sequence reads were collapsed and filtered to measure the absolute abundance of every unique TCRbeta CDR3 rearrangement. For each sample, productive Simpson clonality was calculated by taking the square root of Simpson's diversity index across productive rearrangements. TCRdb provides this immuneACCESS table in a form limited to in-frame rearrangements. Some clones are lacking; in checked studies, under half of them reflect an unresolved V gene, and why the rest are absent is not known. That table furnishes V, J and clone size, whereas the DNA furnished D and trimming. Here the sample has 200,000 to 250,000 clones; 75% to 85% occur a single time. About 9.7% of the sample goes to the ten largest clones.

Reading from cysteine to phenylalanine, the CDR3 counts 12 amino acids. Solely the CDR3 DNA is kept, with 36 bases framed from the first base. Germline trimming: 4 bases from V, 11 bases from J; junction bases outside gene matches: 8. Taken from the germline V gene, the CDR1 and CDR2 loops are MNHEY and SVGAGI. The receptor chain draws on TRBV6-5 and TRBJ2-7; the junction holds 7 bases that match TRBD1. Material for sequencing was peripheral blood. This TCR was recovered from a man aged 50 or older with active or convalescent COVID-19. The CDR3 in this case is CASSSFTGAKYF. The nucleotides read TGTGCCAGCAGTTCCTTCACAGGGGCGAAGTACTTC.